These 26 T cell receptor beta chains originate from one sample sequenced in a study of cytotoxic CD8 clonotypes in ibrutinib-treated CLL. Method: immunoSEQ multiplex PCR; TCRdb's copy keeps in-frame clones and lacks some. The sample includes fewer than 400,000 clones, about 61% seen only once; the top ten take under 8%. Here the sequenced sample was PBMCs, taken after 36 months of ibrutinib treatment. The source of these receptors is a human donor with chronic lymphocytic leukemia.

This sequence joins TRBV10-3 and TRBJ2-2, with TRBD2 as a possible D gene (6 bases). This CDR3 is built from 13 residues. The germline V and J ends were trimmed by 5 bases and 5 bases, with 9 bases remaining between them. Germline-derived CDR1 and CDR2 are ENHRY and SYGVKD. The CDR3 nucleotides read TGTGCCATCAGTTGGGACTCGACCGGGGAGCTGTTTTTT. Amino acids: CAISWDSTGELFF.

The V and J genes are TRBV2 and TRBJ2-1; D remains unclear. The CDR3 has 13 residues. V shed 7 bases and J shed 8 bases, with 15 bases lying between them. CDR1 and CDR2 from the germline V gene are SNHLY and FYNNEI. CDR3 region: CASKLQHGDEQFF. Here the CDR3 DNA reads TGTGCCAGCAAGTTACAGCATGGCGATGAGCAGTTCTTC.

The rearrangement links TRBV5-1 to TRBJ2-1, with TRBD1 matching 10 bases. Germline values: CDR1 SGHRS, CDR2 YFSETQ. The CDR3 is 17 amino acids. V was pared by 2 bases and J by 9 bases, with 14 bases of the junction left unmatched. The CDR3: CASSFVRAGTGVGEQFF. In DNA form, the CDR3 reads TGCGCCAGCAGCTTTGTGAGGGCCGGGACAGGGGTTGGTGAGCAGTTCTTC.

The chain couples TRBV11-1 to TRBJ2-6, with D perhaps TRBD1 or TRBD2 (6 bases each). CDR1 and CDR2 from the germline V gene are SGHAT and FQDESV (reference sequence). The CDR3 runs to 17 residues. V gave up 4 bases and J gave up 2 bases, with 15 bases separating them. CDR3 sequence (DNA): TGTGCCAGCAGCTCATATGTGAGGGGGGCTGGGGCCAACGTCCTGACTTTC. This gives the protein CASSSYVRGAGANVLTF.

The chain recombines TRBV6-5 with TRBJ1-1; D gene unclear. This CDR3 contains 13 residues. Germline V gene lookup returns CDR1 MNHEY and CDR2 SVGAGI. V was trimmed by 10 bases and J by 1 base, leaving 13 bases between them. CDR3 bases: TGTGCCACCACCGCAGCCGGGAACACTGAAGCTTTCTTT. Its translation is CATTAAGNTEAFF.

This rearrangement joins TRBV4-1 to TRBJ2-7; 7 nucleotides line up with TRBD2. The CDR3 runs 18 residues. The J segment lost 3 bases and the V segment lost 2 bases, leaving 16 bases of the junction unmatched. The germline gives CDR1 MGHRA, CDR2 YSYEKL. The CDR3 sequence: CASSQFAGAGRSSYEQYF. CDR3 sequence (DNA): TGCGCCAGCAGCCAATTTGCGGGAGCCGGCCGGAGTAGCTACGAGCAGTACTTC.

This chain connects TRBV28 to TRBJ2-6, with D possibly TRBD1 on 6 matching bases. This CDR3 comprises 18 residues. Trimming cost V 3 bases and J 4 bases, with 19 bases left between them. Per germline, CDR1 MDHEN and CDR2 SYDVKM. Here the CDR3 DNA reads TGTGCCAGCAGTTTTCTTGATTACAGGGCCCGCGGGGCCAACGTCCTGACTTTC. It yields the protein CASSFLDYRARGANVLTF.

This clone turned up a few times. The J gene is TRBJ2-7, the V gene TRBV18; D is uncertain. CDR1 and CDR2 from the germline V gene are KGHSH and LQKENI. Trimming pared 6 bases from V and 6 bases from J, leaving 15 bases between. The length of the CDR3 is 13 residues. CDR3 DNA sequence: TGTGCCAGCTCGTCTGCGAACAGCCTCGAGCAGTACTTC. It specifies CASSSANSLEQYF.

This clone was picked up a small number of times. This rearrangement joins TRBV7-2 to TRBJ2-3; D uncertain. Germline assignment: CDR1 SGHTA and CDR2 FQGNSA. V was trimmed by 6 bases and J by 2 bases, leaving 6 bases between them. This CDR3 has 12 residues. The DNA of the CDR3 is TGTGCCAGCAGATCATACACAGATACGCAGTATTTT. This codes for CASRSYTDTQYF.

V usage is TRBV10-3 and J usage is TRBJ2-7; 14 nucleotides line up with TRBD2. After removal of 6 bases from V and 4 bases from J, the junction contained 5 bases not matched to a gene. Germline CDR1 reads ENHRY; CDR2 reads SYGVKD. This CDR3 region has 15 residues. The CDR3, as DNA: TGTGCCATCAGGAGACTAGCGGGAGGGCCTTACGAGCAGTACTTC. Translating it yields CAIRRLAGGPYEQYF.

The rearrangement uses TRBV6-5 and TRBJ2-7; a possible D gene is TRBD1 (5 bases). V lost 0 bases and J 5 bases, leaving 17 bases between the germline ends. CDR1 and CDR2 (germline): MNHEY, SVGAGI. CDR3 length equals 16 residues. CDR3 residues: CASSYSIRAVFHEQYF. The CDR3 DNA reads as TGTGCCAGCAGTTACTCGATCAGGGCAGTCTTCCACGAGCAGTACTTC.

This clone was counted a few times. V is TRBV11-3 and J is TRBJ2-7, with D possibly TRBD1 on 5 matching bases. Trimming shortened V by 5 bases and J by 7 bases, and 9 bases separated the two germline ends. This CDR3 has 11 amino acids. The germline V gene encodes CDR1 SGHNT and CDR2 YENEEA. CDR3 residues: CASSPRQEQYF. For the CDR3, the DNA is TGTGCCAGCAGCCCCCGACAGGAGCAGTACTTC. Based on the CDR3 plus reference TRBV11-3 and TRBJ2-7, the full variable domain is EAGVVQSPRYKIIEKKQPVAFWCNPISGHNTLYWYLQNLGQGPELLIRYENEEAVDDSQLPKDRFSAERLKGVDSTLKIQPAELGDSAVYLCASSPRQEQYFGPGTRLTVT.

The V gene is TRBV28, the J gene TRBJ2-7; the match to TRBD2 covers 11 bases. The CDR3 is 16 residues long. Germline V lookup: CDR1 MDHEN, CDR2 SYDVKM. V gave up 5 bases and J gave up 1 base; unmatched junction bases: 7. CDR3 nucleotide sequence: TGTGCCAGCAGTCATCCCCGGACTAGCGGGTCCTACGAGCAGTACTTC. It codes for CASSHPRTSGSYEQYF.

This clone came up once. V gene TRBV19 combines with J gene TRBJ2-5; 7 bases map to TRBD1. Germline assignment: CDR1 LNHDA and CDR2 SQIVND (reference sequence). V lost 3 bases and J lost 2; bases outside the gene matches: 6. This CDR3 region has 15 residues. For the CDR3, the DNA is TGTGCCAGTAGTATTAGTAGGGGACAGCAAGAGACCCAGTACTTC. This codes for CASSISRGQQETQYF. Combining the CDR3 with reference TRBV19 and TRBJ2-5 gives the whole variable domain DGGITQSPKYLFRKEGQNVTLSCEQNLNHDAMYWYRQDPGQGLRLIYYSQIVNDFQKGDIAEGYSVSREKKESFPLTVTSAQKNPTAFYLCASSISRGQQETQYFGPGTRLLVL.

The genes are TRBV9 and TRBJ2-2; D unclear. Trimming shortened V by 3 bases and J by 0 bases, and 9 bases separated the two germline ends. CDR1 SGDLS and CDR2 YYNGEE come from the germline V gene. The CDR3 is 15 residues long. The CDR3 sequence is CASSAPAANTGELFF. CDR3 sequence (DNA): TGTGCCAGCAGCGCACCTGCCGCGAACACCGGGGAGCTGTTTTTT.

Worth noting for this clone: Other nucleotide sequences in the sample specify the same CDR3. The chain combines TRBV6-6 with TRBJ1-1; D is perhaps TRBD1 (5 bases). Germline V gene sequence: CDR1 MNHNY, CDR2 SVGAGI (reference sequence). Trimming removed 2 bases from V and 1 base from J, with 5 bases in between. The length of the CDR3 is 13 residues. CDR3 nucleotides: TGTGCCAGCAGTTACGGGGGGAACACTGAAGCTTTCTTT. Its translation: CASSYGGNTEAFF.

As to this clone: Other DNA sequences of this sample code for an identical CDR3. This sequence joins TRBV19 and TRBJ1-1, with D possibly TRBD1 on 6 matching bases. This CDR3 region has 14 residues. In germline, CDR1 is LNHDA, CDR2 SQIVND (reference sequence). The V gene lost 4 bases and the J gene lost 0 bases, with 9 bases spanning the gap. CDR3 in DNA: TGTGCCAGTAGTAGCGGACAGTTGAACACTGAAGCTTTCTTT. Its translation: CASSSGQLNTEAFF.

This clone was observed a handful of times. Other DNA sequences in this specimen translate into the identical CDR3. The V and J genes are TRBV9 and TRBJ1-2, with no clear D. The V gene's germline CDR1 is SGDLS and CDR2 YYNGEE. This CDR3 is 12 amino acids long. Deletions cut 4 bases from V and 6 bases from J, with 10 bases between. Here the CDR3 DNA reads TGTGCCAGCAGCACCCGGACCGATGGCTACACCTTC. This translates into CASSTRTDGYTF.

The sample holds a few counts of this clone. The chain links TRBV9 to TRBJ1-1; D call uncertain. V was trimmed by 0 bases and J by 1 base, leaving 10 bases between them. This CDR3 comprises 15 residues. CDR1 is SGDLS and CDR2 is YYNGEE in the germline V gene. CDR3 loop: CASSVGGRRNTEAFF. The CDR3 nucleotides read TGTGCCAGCAGCGTAGGAGGCAGGCGGAACACTGAAGCTTTCTTT.

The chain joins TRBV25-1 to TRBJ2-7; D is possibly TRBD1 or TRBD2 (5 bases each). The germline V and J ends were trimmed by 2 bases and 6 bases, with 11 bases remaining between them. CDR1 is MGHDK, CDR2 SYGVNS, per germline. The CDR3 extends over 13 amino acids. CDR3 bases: TGTGCCAGCAGTGAAGGGGGAAGGGCCGAGCAGTACTTC. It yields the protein CASSEGGRAEQYF.

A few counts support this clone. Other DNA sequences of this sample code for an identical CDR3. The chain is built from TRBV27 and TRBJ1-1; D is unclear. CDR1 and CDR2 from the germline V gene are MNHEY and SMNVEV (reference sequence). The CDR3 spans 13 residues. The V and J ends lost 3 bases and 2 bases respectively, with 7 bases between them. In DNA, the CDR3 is TGTGCCAGCAGTTTCTTGTCTAACACTGAAGCTTTCTTT. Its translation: CASSFLSNTEAFF.

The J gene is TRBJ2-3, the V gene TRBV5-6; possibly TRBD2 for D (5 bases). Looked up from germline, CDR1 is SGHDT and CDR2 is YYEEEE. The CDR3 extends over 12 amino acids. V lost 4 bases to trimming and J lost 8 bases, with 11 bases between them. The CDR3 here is CASSLLGGTQYF. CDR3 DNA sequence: TGTGCCAGCAGCCTACTCGGAGGTACGCAGTATTTT.

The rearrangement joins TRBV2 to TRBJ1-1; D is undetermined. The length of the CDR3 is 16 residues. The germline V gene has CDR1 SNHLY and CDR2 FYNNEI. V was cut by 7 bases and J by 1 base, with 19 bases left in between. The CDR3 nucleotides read TGTGCCAGCATCCCGGGAACGTGGGGAAGGAACACTGAAGCTTTCTTT. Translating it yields CASIPGTWGRNTEAFF.

The CDR3 nucleotides read TGTGCCAGCAGCCCCTCCCGGGACAGGGGATCGGGGAATGAAAAACTGTTTTTT. Residues: CASSPSRDRGSGNEKLFF. This chain joins TRBV11-2 and TRBJ1-4; 10 positions match TRBD1. V was pared by 5 bases and J by 5 bases, with 14 bases of the junction left unmatched. This CDR3 is built from 18 residues. Germline V gives CDR1 SGHAT, CDR2 FQNNGV.

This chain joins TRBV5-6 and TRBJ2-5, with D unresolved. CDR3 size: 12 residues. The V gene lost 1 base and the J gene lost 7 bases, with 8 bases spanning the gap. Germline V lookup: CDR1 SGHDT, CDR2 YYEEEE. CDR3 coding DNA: TGTGCCAGCAGCTTGCCGGTGGGGACCCAGTACTTC. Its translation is CASSLPVGTQYF.

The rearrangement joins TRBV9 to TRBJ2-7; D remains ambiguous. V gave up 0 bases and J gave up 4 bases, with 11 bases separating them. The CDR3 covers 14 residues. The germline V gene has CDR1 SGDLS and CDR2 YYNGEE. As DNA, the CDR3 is TGTGCCAGCAGCGTAGGGATAGGAGTTTACGAGCAGTACTTC. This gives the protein CASSVGIGVYEQYF.